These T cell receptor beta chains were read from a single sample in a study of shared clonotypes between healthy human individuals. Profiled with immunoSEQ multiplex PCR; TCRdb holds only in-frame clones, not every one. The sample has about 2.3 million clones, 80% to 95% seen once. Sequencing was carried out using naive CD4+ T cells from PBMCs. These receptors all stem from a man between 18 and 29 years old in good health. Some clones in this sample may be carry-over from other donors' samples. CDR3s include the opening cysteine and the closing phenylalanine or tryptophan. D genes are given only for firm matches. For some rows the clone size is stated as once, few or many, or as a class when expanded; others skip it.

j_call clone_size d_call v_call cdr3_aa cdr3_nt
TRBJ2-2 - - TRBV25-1 CATSGTGKSGELFF TGTGCCACCTCCGGGACGGGGAAGTCCGGGGAGCTGTTTTTT
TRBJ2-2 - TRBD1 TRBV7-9 CASSFWDRGAGELFF TGTGCCAGCAGCTTTTGGGACAGGGGCGCCGGGGAGCTGTTTTTT
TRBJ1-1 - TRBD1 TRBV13 CASSQHPTGGLNTEAFF TGTGCCAGCAGTCAACACCCGACAGGGGGCTTGAACACTGAAGCTTTCTTT
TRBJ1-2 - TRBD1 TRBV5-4 CASSFTGQGIGTF TGTGCCAGCAGCTTTACGGGACAGGGGATTGGAACCTTC
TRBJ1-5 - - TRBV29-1 CSAETVPGNQPQHF TGCAGCGCCGAGACTGTTCCGGGCAATCAGCCCCAGCATTTT
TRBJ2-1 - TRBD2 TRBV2 CASSERLAADYNEQFF TGTGCCAGCAGTGAACGACTAGCGGCGGATTACAATGAGCAGTTCTTC
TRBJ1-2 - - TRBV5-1 CASSLDPGGIYGYTF TGCGCCAGCAGCTTGGACCCGGGGGGGATCTATGGCTACACCTTC
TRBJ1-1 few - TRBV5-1 CASSPLGGLNTEAFF TGCGCCAGCAGCCCACTCGGGGGATTGAACACTGAAGCTTTCTTT
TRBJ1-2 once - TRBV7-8 CASSFSNYGYTF TGTGCCAGCAGCTTTAGTAACTATGGCTACACCTTC
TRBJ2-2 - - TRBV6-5 CASSYSPITGELFF TGTGCCAGCAGTTACTCCCCGATCACCGGGGAGCTGTTTTTT
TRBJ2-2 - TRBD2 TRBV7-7 CASSSTSGRTGELFF TGTGCCAGCAGCAGTACTAGCGGGAGGACCGGGGAGCTGTTTTTT
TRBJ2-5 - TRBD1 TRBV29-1 CSVGGRGRQETQYF TGCAGCGTTGGTGGCAGGGGGCGTCAAGAGACCCAGTACTTC
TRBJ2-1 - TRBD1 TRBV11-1 CATSLGSGGNEQFF TGTGCCACCTCTTTGGGCTCAGGGGGCAATGAGCAGTTCTTC
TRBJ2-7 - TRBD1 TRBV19 CASSIGDREGLQYF TGTGCCAGTAGTATAGGGGACAGGGAAGGTTTGCAGTACTTC
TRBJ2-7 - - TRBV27 CASSLGPNYEQYF TGTGCCAGCAGTTTAGGGCCCAACTACGAGCAGTACTTC
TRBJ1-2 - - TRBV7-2 CASSLRTRGYTF TGTGCCAGCAGCCTCCGAACGAGGGGCTACACCTTC
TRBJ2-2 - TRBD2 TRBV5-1 CASSPGLAGATNTGELFF TGCGCCAGCAGCCCGGGACTAGCGGGAGCTACTAACACCGGGGAGCTGTTTTTT
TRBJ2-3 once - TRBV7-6 CASSFRADTQYF TGTGCCAGCAGCTTTAGGGCAGATACGCAGTATTTT
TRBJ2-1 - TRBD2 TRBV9 CASSHRLAGEKGRWNEQFF TGTGCCAGCAGCCACCGACTAGCGGGAGAGAAGGGTCGGTGGAATGAGCAGTTCTTC
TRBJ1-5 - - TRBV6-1 CASERGYNQPQHF TGTGCCTCAGAGAGGGGGTACAATCAGCCCCAGCATTTT
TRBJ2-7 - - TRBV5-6 CASSLGRWTSYEQYF TGTGCCAGCAGCCTGGGACGGTGGACCTCCTACGAGCAGTACTTC
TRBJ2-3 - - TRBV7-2 CASSLDQGRDTQYF TGTGCCAGCAGCTTAGATCAAGGGAGAGATACGCAGTATTTT
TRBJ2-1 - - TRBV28 CASTDPGHRNNEQFF TGTGCCAGCACCGATCCGGGTCATAGGAACAATGAGCAGTTCTTC
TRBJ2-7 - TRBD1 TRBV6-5 CASSSTGGTYEQYF TGTGCCAGCAGTTCCACAGGGGGCACCTACGAGCAGTACTTC
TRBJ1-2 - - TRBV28 CASSATGEGNYGYTF TGTGCCAGCAGTGCTACCGGTGAGGGAAACTATGGCTACACCTTC
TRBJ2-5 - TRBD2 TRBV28 CASTLLPGLAGGKVAETQYF TGTGCCAGCACCCTTTTACCGGGACTAGCGGGAGGAAAGGTGGCGGAGACCCAGTACTTC
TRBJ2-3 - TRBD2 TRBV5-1 CASSFLAASSTDTQYF TGCGCCAGCAGCTTCCTAGCGGCCTCTAGCACAGATACGCAGTATTTT
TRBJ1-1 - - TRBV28 CASTREDEAFF TGTGCCAGCACCAGGGAGGATGAAGCTTTCTTT
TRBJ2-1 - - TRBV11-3 CASSPEGGYNEQFF TGTGCCAGCAGTCCAGAAGGGGGCTACAATGAGCAGTTCTTC
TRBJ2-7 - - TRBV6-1 CAVAGFSYEQYF TGTGCCGTCGCAGGGTTCTCCTACGAGCAGTACTTC
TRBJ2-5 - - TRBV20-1 CSASPQETQYF TGCAGTGCTAGTCCCCAAGAGACCCAGTACTTC
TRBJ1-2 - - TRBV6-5 CASSTSGVPARGYTF TGTGCCAGCAGTACTTCAGGGGTACCCGCGCGTGGCTACACCTTC